The clone carrying this T cell receptor (beta chain) was detected a few times. These data come from a study of blood T cell repertoires in COVID-19. Study-level information: Samples of COVID-19 (acute and convalescent) were obtained from the United States, Italy and Spain.

Participants' own reports of clinical history determined their cohort assignment. V dropped 4 bases and J dropped 5; count of bases not matched to a gene: 9. Germline V lookup: CDR1 LGHDT, CDR2 YNNKEL (reference sequence). CDR3 length: 15 residues. Authors' processing steps: Reference gene primer amplification gave estimated nucleated cell counts. The assay was immunoSEQ multiplex PCR, and TCRdb's table has in-frame clones only and misses some. V and J calls and clone size are those listed in that table; D and trimming were worked out from the DNA. The table records some 380,000 clones, 88% of them present only once.

What was sequenced was PBMCs or T cells enriched from blood (not recorded which). The sequence was collected from a woman in her 40s with acute COVID-19. This chain uses TRBV3-1 (or the pseudogene TRBV3-2) with TRBJ2-7; 9 bases align to TRBD2. CDR3 DNA: TGTGCCAGCAGCCTGTCACTGACTAGCGGACACGAGCAGTACTTC. This translates into CASSLSLTSGHEQYF.